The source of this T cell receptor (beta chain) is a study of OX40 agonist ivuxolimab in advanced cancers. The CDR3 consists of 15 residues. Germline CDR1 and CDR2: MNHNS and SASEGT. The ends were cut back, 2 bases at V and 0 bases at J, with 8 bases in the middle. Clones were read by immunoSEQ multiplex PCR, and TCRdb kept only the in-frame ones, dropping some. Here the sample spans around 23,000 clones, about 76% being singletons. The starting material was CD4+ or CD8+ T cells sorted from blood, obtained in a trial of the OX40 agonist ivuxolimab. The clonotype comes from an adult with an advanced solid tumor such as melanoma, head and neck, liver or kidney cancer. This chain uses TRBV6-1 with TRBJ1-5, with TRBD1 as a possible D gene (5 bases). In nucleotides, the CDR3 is TGTGCCAGCAGTGAATTAGGGGATAGCAATCAGCCCCAGCATTTT. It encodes CASSELGDSNQPQHF.